This T cell receptor (beta chain) was obtained from a study of shared clonotypes between healthy human individuals. About the study: Donors were a couple of women and a few men aged 18 to 49.

Several immunoSEQ plates received, in even portions, the genomic DNA of each subset. Assay: immunoSEQ multiplex PCR; the TCRdb copy retains only in-frame clones and omits some. The sample shows 2 million to 3 million clones, just over 90% of them seen only once. The study drew its donors from healthy HIV-negative adults without recent acute infections or vaccinations. Germline V gene sequence: CDR1 ENHRY, CDR2 SYGVKD. The CDR3 is 18 residues long. Trimming left V 4 bases short and J 0 bases short, with 16 bases between. This sequence joins TRBV10-3 and TRBJ1-6; D is unclear. Sequenced input: naive CD4+ T cells sorted from blood. Subset of the sample: CD45RA+ positively selected. The sequence was collected from a man aged 18 to 30 in good health. CDR3 residues: CAISVGGLSSSYNSPLHF. CDR3 coding DNA: TGTGCCATCAGTGTCGGAGGACTTTCGAGCTCCTATAATTCACCCCTCCACTTT.